This TCR beta chain was sequenced in a study of post-analysis software for immune sequencing data (dated by TCRdb to the mid-2010s). About the investigation overall: The recorded disease courses included relapsing-remitting, secondary progressive and progressive-relapsing multiple sclerosis, and some patients had no subtype annotation. The patient repertoires were compared against approximately ten previously published healthy control repertoires obtained from donors aged roughly 6 to 28 years. A subset of samples was prepared in parallel using single-end sample barcoding, then pooled and co-amplified after Illumina adapter ligation.

TCR beta repertoires were profiled from peripheral blood of under 15 young patients with multiple sclerosis to demonstrate the VDJtools post-analysis software. Multiple sclerosis patients were children and adolescents aged roughly 6 to 16 years. Per the germline V gene (reference sequence), DFQATT is the CDR1 and SNEGSKA is the CDR2. The CDR3 goes from the cysteine to the phenylalanine over 18 residues. The read is trimmed to its CDR3 DNA, 54 bases read in frame from base 1. Trimming leaves V shorter by 5 bases and J shorter by 0 bases, with the junction holding 11 bases beyond the gene matches. Details on this clonotype: Its antigen specificity is not known. No quality values exist for individual bases; no much larger clone is one base distant.

The method behind the library was PCR. The sequencer was an Illumina HiSeq 2500. To reduce PCR and sequencing biases, unique molecular identifiers were incorporated into the TCR beta cDNA libraries. Every 1 to 10 million input T cells yielded roughly 0.5 million cDNA molecules, meaning each molecule approximated one T cell. The patient libraries were prepared and sequenced using the same protocol as the earlier healthy control dataset. Samples belonging to the same batch were prepared together, multiplexed and sequenced on a shared HiSeq lane. As for the authors' bioinformatics: MIGEC handled the raw barcoded reads, throwing out single-read molecular identifier groups before consensus assembly and CDR3 extraction. Clonotype tables were post-analysed with VDJtools, and diversity was normalized by down-sampling all datasets to the smallest sample size. To correct batch-related cross-sample contamination, repertoire overlap clustering matched CDR3 amino acid sequences but not nucleotide sequences. Clones were called with MiXCR by TCRdb after fastp trimmed the public reads at Q25, and only in-frame beta chains were retained. Each entry is one CDR3 protein sequence, shown with its most common DNA and genes. The V and J calls here are based on TCRdb, not the publication. The sample yields some 690,000 distinct CDR3 sequences; roughly 27% were counted once. Clones ranked in the top ten supply 0.55% to 0.65% of the sample.

What the authors observed across the whole study: Multiple sclerosis patients had significantly lower normalized Chao1 diversity than controls, a result that suggests substantial peripheral T-cell clonal expansion. Direct clustering with F measure revealed strong co-clustering of samples prepared in the same batch, which led to a batch-effect correction. The control group was slightly older than the multiple sclerosis patient group. Four or five TRBV segments, including TRBV5-6, TRBV5-1 and TRBV20-1, were significantly more frequent in patients than controls.

This clonotype was obtained from a girl between 10 and 17 years old with multiple sclerosis. The V and J segments used are TRBV20-1 and TRBJ2-3; 13 middle bases align to TRBD2. Sequenced sample: blood. CDR3 reads: CSAARGLAGDTSTDTQYF. The bases read TGCAGTGCTGCTCGAGGACTAGCGGGAGATACCAGCACAGATACGCAGTATTTT.